This TCR beta chain was found in a study of blood T cells in healthy people across ages (dated by TCRdb to about 2015). About the full investigation: Template switching captured roughly one uniquely barcoded TCR beta cDNA molecule per two T cells in model experiments. To track age-related changes in TCR beta repertoire diversity, the study relied on deep sequencing normalized with unique cDNA molecular identifiers. Four age groups were formed from the donors: young (average approximately 15 years), middle-aged (around 39), aged (62) and long-lived (82). To avoid experimental bias, donors of different ages were spread randomly across the sequencing lanes. Two additional independent replicas of 1 million unique cDNA reads from the same blood draw were analyzed for two donors (one aged 18 to 29 and one aged 80 or older).

Libraries were constructed by 5' RACE. The instrument given in TCRdb is Illumina HiSeq 2500. A second 7 to 11 cycle PCR used a sample-barcoded 5' primer and a J-beta primer mix. Each TCR beta cDNA molecule received a unique molecular identifier from a template-switch 5' adaptor carrying 12 random nucleotides. Each sample yielded at least 3 million CDR3-containing paired-end reads. The Mint cDNA synthesis kit, primed by a TRBC-specific oligonucleotide, was used to synthesize first-strand cDNA from all RNA. Following uracil-DNA glycosylase treatment, all cDNA underwent a first 18-cycle PCR with the universal primers M1SS and BC2_uni_R. On the authors' methods: For normalization, 1 million high-quality reads, each with a distinct molecular identifier, were randomly selected from each sample. Instead of being binned into consensus sequences, reads with shared molecular identifiers were discarded. MiTCR, with a Q25 quality threshold and the strictest error-elimination algorithm, was used for CDR3 identification, clonotype clustering and error correction. A nonparametric unseen species model with Euler transformation was used to estimate a lower bound on total TCR beta diversity. In-frame beta chains were kept once TCRdb had trimmed the public reads at Q25 with fastp and called clones with MiXCR. Entries that share a CDR3 protein sequence are merged under the most common genes and DNA. V and J calls and clone size were set by TCRdb, not the authors. The sample table lists some 700,000 distinct CDR3 sequences, 22% of them with a count of one. The ten largest clones take up around a fifth of the sample.

This clonotype came up many times. Its antigen is currently not known. Base qualities are not at hand, and no much larger clone is one base apart. Donors were a few dozen systemically healthy Caucasian individuals from Russia aged roughly 6 to 90 years. Roughly 10 milliliters of peripheral blood were collected from each donor into EDTA-treated Vacutainer tubes. PBMCs were isolated by Ficoll-Paque density-gradient centrifugation, with at least 7 million obtained per sample. Trizol reagent was used to extract total RNA from the PBMCs, yielding at least 5.5 micrograms per sample. The percentages of naive CD45RAhigh/CD27high T cells were determined by flow cytometry on a PBMC aliquot from every donor. The CDR3 runs 14 amino acids, cysteine and phenylalanine included. Solely the CDR3 DNA is kept, with 42 bases framed from the first base. The CDR1 and CDR2 encoded by the germline V gene are SGHRS and YFSETQ. V is cut back by 7 bases and J by 4 bases, with 8 bases in the junction unmatched.

What the research found in general, with its limitations: Total diversity estimates from one million sequenced T cells were considered lower bounds and underestimates. As age increased, observed TCR beta diversity per million T cells dropped in a roughly linear way, and a significant reduction was already evident by age about 40. Bulk unsorted PBMC profiling prevented conclusive comparison of naive and antigen-experienced compartments. Donor CMV infection status was unknown, potentially confounding age-related changes in expanded clonotypes. Compared with the aged group, the long-lived group had more naive CD4+ T cells, fewer expanded clones and increased TCR diversity, a pattern suggesting age selection. The percentage of naive T cells measured by flow cytometry correlated strongly with observed TCR beta diversity.

Sequences were obtained from blood. The chain was built from TRBV5-1 and TRBJ2-3; 8 central nucleotides agree with TRBD2. This receptor was identified in a man aged 65 to 79 in good health. The DNA sequence is TGCGCCAGCCTTGCGGGGGGCGTATCAGATACGCAGTATTTT. This translates into CASLAGGVSDTQYF.